This paragraph reports one T cell receptor (beta chain). The method was immunoSEQ multiplex PCR; TCRdb's version includes in-frame clones alone and lacks a portion of them. The sample includes around 150,000 clones, approximately 92% of them seen just once. V gave up 1 base and J gave up 4 bases, with 7 bases separating them. The CDR3 runs 13 residues. Germline V gene sequence: CDR1 SEHNR, CDR2 FQNEAQ (reference sequence). The data derive from a study of T cell responses to AZD1222 COVID-19 vaccine. This clonotype was sampled from an adult who received the AZD1222 COVID-19 vaccine. This material consisted of peripheral blood, taken 28 days after the second AZD1222 dose. The V gene is TRBV7-9, the J gene TRBJ1-2, with unresolved D. The CDR3 nucleotides read TGTGCCAGCAGCTTAGACACCGGCTATGGCTACACCTTC. This gives the protein CASSLDTGYGYTF.